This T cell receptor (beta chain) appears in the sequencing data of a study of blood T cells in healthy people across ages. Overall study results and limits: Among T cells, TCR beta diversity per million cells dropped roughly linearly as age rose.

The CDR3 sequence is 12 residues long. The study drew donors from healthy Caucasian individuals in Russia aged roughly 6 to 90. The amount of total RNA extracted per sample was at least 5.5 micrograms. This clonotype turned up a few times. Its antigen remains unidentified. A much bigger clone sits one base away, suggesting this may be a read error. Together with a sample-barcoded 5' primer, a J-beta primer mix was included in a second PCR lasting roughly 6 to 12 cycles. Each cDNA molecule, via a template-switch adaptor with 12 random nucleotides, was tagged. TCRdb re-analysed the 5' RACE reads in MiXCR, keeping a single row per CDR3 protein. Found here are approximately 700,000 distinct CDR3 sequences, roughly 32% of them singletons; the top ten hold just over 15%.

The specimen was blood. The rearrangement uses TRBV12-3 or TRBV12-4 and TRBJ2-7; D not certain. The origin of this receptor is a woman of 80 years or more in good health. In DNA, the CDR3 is TGTGCCGGCAGCCCGACGCCCTACGAGCAGTACTTC. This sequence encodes CAGSPTPYEQYF.